Below, one T cell receptor beta chain is given with its context. The CDR3 covers 15 residues. Looked up from germline, CDR1 is SGHTA and CDR2 is FQGNSA. The germline V and J ends were trimmed by 5 bases and 4 bases, with 17 bases remaining between them. The entry originates in a study of spatial heterogeneity in lung cancer. TCRdb independently ran MiXCR on the 5' RACE reads; one entry per CDR3 protein. The sample gives about 85,000 distinct CDR3 sequences, approximately 21% of which show up once; about 6.8% is in the top ten. Noted time point: sample taken at primary tumor resection. Material for sequencing was whole RNA from tumor, nontumor lung or frozen PBMC, left unsorted. Donation came from approximately 69 patients with untreated early-stage non-small cell lung cancer.

The sample was PBMCs, taken at surgery. This rearrangement joins TRBV7-2 to TRBJ1-1, with D possibly TRBD1 on 6 matching bases. The TCR was taken from a male donor with early-stage non-small cell lung cancer. CDR3 loop: CASSTYRVEVTEAFF. The CDR3 DNA follows: TGTGCCAGCAGCACTTACAGGGTCGAAGTCACTGAAGCTTTCTTT.